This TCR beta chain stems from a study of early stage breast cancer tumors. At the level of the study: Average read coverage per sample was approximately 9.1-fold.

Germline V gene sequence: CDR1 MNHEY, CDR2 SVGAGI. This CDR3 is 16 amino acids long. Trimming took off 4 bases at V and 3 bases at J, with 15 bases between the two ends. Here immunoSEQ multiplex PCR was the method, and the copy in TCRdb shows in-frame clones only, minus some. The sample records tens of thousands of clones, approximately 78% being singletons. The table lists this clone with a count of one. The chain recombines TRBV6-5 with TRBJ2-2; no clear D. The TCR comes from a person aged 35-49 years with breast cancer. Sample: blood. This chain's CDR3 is CASSSTVVLDTGELFF. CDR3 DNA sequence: TGTGCCAGCAGTTCAACAGTAGTATTAGACACCGGGGAGCTGTTTTTT.